The next 4 T cell receptor beta chains were all read from a single sample in a study of T cells in Graves' hyperthyroidism and ophthalmopathy. RNA transcripts provided the source from which TCR beta CDR3 regions were amplified. During a first-round RT-PCR of the TCR CDR3, the HTBI primer set was used. TCRdb called the multiplex PCR reads again in MiXCR, with one record for every CDR3 protein. The sample has 600,000 to 800,000 distinct CDR3 sequences; under 45% are singletons. Sequencing input: blood. The receptors derive from a woman between 40 and 55 years old with Graves' hyperthyroidism.

A few counts support this clonotype. The chain is built from TRBV2 and TRBJ1-3, with D uncertain. V was cut by 6 bases and J by 0 bases, with 9 bases left in between. This CDR3 is built from 14 residues. Germline V lookup: CDR1 SNHLY, CDR2 FYNNEI. In DNA, the CDR3 is TGTGCCAGCAGCACCCCGGGCTCTGGAAACACCATATATTTT. Its protein is CASSTPGSGNTIYF.

V usage is TRBV7-9 and J usage is TRBJ1-5, with D possibly being TRBD1 (6 bases). The CDR3 runs to 19 residues. V was clipped by 1 base and J by 2 bases, with 21 bases between them. CDR1 is SEHNR and CDR2 is FQNEAQ in the germline V gene (reference sequence). CDR3 sequence (DNA): TGTGCCAGCAGCTTAGAGTCAGGGGAATATTTATCGGGCAATCAGCCCCAGCATTTT. Amino acid sequence: CASSLESGEYLSGNQPQHF.

This clonotype was observed once. The V gene is TRBV10-3, the J gene TRBJ1-5; D ambiguous. This CDR3 region has 13 residues. From germline, CDR1 is ENHRY and CDR2 SYGVKD. The V end lost 2 bases, the J end lost 5 bases, and 7 bases lay between the germline ends. For the CDR3, the DNA is TGTGCCATCAGTGAGCAAGTCGATCAGCCCCAGCATTTT. Protein: CAISEQVDQPQHF.

This chain uses TRBV5-6 with TRBJ2-6, with 8 bases identical to TRBD2. The germline V gene has CDR1 SGHDT and CDR2 YYEEEE. Unmatched junction bases numbered 3, after V lost 4 bases and J lost 0 bases. The CDR3 has 16 amino acids. The CDR3: CASSAGGISGANVLTF. In nucleotides, the CDR3 is TGTGCCAGCAGCGCGGGAGGTATCTCTGGGGCCAACGTCCTGACTTTC.